The 2 T cell receptor beta chains given below trace back to one sample, sequenced in a study of blood T cell repertoires in COVID-19. The table came from immunoSEQ multiplex PCR; TCRdb's copy has only in-frame clones and leaves some out. Of roughly 160,000 clones listed, more than 65% were seen once; the top ten hold 15% to 20%. Sequencing was carried out using PBMCs or T cells enriched from blood (not recorded which). Receptors originate from a man between 60 and 70 years old who had recovered from COVID-19.

The chain joins TRBV9 to TRBJ2-4, with 7 nucleotides matching TRBD2. Trimming cost V 3 bases and J 0 bases; bases outside gene matches: 6. Per germline, CDR1 SGDLS and CDR2 YYNGEE. The CDR3 covers 16 residues. CDR3 residues: CASSASGTLAKNIQYF. The CDR3, as DNA: TGTGCCAGCAGCGCGAGCGGGACCCTAGCCAAAAACATTCAGTACTTC.

J is TRBJ1-6 and V is TRBV6-5; D perhaps matches TRBD1 (5 bases). The CDR3 runs 16 residues. Germline CDR1 is MNHEY and CDR2 is SVGAGI. The V and J ends lost 2 bases and 0 bases respectively, with 8 bases between them. The CDR3 coding sequence is TGTGCCAGCAGTTACGGGGCGGACTCCTATAATTCACCCCTCCACTTT. Its protein product is CASSYGADSYNSPLHF.